This T cell receptor beta chain comes out of a study of cytomegalovirus exposure and HLA in healthy donors. Study conclusions and caveats: In a later analysis, an Asian-associated ancestry cluster reportedly showed fewer N-insertions than the roughly 690-donor mean. Association of under 20,000 TCR beta sequences with HLA alleles was found at 0.05 false discovery rate in a later analysis.

Notes on this clone: Its antigen is not known.

V lost 3 bases, J lost 6 bases, and 9 bases lay in between. CDR3 length: 12 residues. CDR1 and CDR2 from the germline V gene are MNHEY and SMNVEV (reference sequence). The PCR had 60 Vbeta and 13 Jbeta primers. Data came from immunoSEQ multiplex PCR; TCRdb stores just in-frame clones and leaves some out. The sample includes under 200,000 clones, approximately 80% of them seen just once. The chain uses TRBV27 and TRBJ2-7; D unclear. Sequenced input: PBMCs. This TCR was sampled from a man between 18 and 29 years old in good health and CMV-seropositive. DNA of the CDR3: TGTGCCAGCAGTTTCAGTCCTTCCGAGCAGTACTTC. The encoded protein is CASSFSPSEQYF.